Shown below are 30 T cell receptor beta chains from a single sample sequenced in a study of T cell changes during pregnancy in multiple sclerosis. Data came from immunoSEQ multiplex PCR; TCRdb stores just in-frame clones and leaves some out. Of about 20,000 clones listed, about 87% are singletons. The material was CD8+ T cells from peripheral blood mononuclear cells, obtained in the third trimester of pregnancy. These receptors came from a female donor in good health, enrolled as a control in a pregnancy study.

This chain links TRBV5-4 with TRBJ2-1, with D tentatively TRBD2 (6 bases). Trimming removed 0 bases from V and 10 bases from J, with 11 bases in between. CDR1 SGHNT and CDR2 YYREEE come from the germline V gene (reference sequence). This CDR3 spans 13 amino acids. As DNA, the CDR3 is TGTGCCAGCAGCTTGGCCTCGGGGGTCGAGCAGTTCTTC. Translation: CASSLASGVEQFF.

The gene calls are TRBV27 and TRBJ2-2; D is possibly TRBD2 (5 bases). Germline V CDR1 and CDR2: MNHEY, SMNVEV (reference sequence). Trimming cost V 6 bases and J 5 bases, with 10 bases left between them. This CDR3 is built from 13 residues. In DNA form, the CDR3 reads TGTGCCAGCAGCTGGGAGATAACCGGGGAGCTGTTTTTT. Translating it yields CASSWEITGELFF.

This clone was picked up many times. J is TRBJ2-7 and V is TRBV27; 9 bases are a match to TRBD2. The CDR3 totals 15 residues. Trimming took 2 bases from V and 3 from J; bases not matched to a gene: 5. CDR1 MNHEY and CDR2 SMNVEV come from the germline V gene (reference sequence). The DNA for the CDR3 is TGTGCCAGCAGTTTAGAACTAGCGGGCATCTACGAGCAGTACTTC. Protein: CASSLELAGIYEQYF.

The chain combines TRBV15 with TRBJ2-7; the D gene is possibly TRBD2 (6 bases). This CDR3 is 16 amino acids long. The germline V gene encodes CDR1 LNHNV and CDR2 YYDKDF (reference sequence). Trimming shortened V by 1 base and J by 5 bases, and 18 bases separated the two germline ends. As DNA, the CDR3 is TGTGCCACCAGCAGAGCCTCCTGGGAGGTAGGGGACGAGCAGTACTTC. This encodes CATSRASWEVGDEQYF. The full variable domain, rest sourced from reference TRBV15 and TRBJ2-7, is DAMVIQNPRYQVTQFGKPVTLSCSQTLNHNVMYWYQQKSSQAPKLLFHYYDKDFNNEADTPDNFQSRRPNTSFCFLDIRSPGLGDTAMYLCATSRASWEVGDEQYFGPGTRLTVT.

The rearrangement joins TRBV7-9 to TRBJ2-7; TRBD1 agrees at 8 bases. The CDR3 is 15 residues long. The ends lost 5 bases at V and 0 bases at J; junction bases unmatched: 6. Looked up from germline, CDR1 is SEHNR and CDR2 is FQNEAQ (reference sequence). In DNA, the CDR3 is TGTGCCAGCAGCGTAACAGGGGGGAGCTCCTACGAGCAGTACTTC. Residues: CASSVTGGSSYEQYF.

For the CDR3, the DNA is TGTGCCAGCAGCTTAGTCCCCAGGGCGGAGGGCTACACCTTC. Translated, it gives CASSLVPRAEGYTF. V gene TRBV7-9 combines with J gene TRBJ1-2, with D perhaps matching TRBD1 (5 bases). Germline V gene sequence: CDR1 SEHNR, CDR2 FQNEAQ (reference sequence). The CDR3 length is 14 residues. V was clipped by 1 base and J by 8 bases, with 14 bases between them.

CDR3 in amino acids: CSVEGQRDNEQFF. DNA of the CDR3: TGCAGCGTTGAGGGGCAGCGCGACAATGAGCAGTTCTTC. The V gene is TRBV29-1, the J gene TRBJ2-1, with a tentative D call TRBD1 (5 bases). Trimming left V 3 bases short and J 5 bases short, with 11 bases between. Germline CDR1 reads SQVTM; CDR2 reads ANQGSEA. This CDR3 region has 13 residues.

This chain uses TRBV7-9 with TRBJ2-7; 7 bases are a match to TRBD1. Germline V gene lookup returns CDR1 SEHNR and CDR2 FQNEAQ (reference sequence). CDR3 length: 14 residues. V was clipped by 2 bases and J by 0 bases; unmatched bases: 1. This chain's CDR3 is CASSLRDSSYEQYF. Here the CDR3 DNA reads TGTGCCAGCAGCTTAAGGGACAGCTCCTACGAGCAGTACTTC.

The chain links TRBV29-1 to TRBJ2-3, with D hard to call. From germline, CDR1 is SQVTM and CDR2 ANQGSEA. This CDR3 contains 13 residues. Trimming took 5 bases from V and 2 from J, leaving 11 bases between them. DNA of the CDR3: TGCAGCGTTAGCAGCGTCAACACAGATACGCAGTATTTT. Its translation: CSVSSVNTDTQYF.

The CDR3 loop reads CASSHRDSDYEQYF. CDR3 sequence (DNA): TGTGCCAGTAGTCACCGGGACAGCGACTACGAGCAGTACTTC. This rearrangement joins TRBV19 to TRBJ2-7; 7 bases map to TRBD1. The V segment lost 5 bases and the J segment 3 bases; nucleotides outside the gene matches: 7. Germline V gene sequence: CDR1 LNHDA, CDR2 SQIVND (reference sequence). The CDR3 loop spans 14 amino acids. Full variable domain (missing parts from reference TRBV19 and TRBJ2-7): DGGITQSPKYLFRKEGQNVTLSCEQNLNHDAMYWYRQDPGQGLRLIYYSQIVNDFQKGDIAEGYSVSREKKESFPLTVTSAQKNPTAFYLCASSHRDSDYEQYFGPGTRLTVT.

The rearrangement links TRBV19 to TRBJ2-1; 10 nucleotides match TRBD1. CDR3 length equals 16 residues. V was pared by 3 bases and J by 5 bases, with 7 bases of the junction left unmatched. CDR1 and CDR2 from the germline V gene are LNHDA and SQIVND (reference sequence). The CDR3 loop is CASSIGWDRGHNEQFF. The CDR3 DNA is TGTGCCAGTAGTATTGGCTGGGACAGGGGTCACAATGAGCAGTTCTTC.

On this clone: The junction departs from germline at one end; a sequencing error may be responsible. The genes are TRBV7-7 and TRBJ2-5, with 11 bases aligning to TRBD2. Germline CDR1 and CDR2: SSHAT and FNYEAQ (reference sequence). This CDR3 contains 22 residues. The CDR3, as DNA: TGTGCTAGCAGCCCGCGGACATCAGGACTAGCGGGCCGCATAATCAACCAAGAGACCCAGTACTTC. As protein: CASSPRTSGLAGRIINQETQYF. The full variable domain, completed using reference TRBV7-7 and TRBJ2-5, is GAGVSQSPRYKVTKRGQDVTLRCDPISSHATLYWYQQALGQGPEFLTYFNYEAQPDKSGLPSDRFSAERPEGSISTLTIQRTEQRDSAMYRCASSPRTSGLAGRIINQETQYFGPGTRLLVL.

The CDR3 loop is CASSQPDRLNTEAFF. CDR3 bases: TGTGCCAGCAGCCAGCCCGACAGGTTGAACACTGAAGCTTTCTTT. The chain uses TRBV4-2 and TRBJ1-1; D is possibly TRBD1 (6 bases). This CDR3 comprises 15 residues. Germline loops: CDR1 LGHNA, CDR2 YNFKEQ. Trimming cost V 3 bases and J 0 bases, with 11 bases left between them.

V is TRBV6-6 and J is TRBJ2-7; D might be TRBD2 (5 bases). The CDR3 consists of 15 residues. The germline CDR1 and CDR2 sequences are MNHNY and SVGAGI (reference sequence). Between the trimmed V and J ends, which lost 7 bases and 0 bases, there was a span of 16 bases. The CDR3 DNA is TGTGCCAGCATTCTCCAGCCGGGAAGCTCCTACGAGCAGTACTTC. Amino acids: CASILQPGSSYEQYF.

The genes are TRBV15 and TRBJ1-2; D may be TRBD1 (5 bases). Germline CDR1 LNHNV, CDR2 YYDKDF (reference sequence). The ends were cut back, 1 base at V and 6 bases at J, with 15 bases in the middle. The CDR3 extends over 15 amino acids. CDR3 nucleotides: TGTGCCACCAGCAGAGGGGGCTTGGGCTGGGATGGCTACACCTTC. It yields the protein CATSRGGLGWDGYTF.

DNA of the CDR3: TGTGCCAGCAGCTCGACCCTGGACTCCGAGCAGTACTTC. Translated: CASSSTLDSEQYF. J is TRBJ2-7 and V is TRBV7-9; possible D gene TRBD2, 5 bases. Germline V gene sequence: CDR1 SEHNR, CDR2 FQNEAQ (reference sequence). V was clipped by 4 bases and J by 6 bases, with 13 bases between them. This CDR3 spans 13 amino acids.

The V gene is TRBV4-3, the J gene TRBJ2-1; D possibly corresponds to TRBD1 (5 bases). Germline V gives CDR1 LGHNA, CDR2 YSLEER. V lost 0 bases and J 8 bases, leaving 20 bases between the germline ends. This CDR3 region has 17 residues. The CDR3 loop reads CASSQDPQSVRGDEQFF. The CDR3 DNA reads as TGCGCCAGCAGCCAAGATCCGCAAAGCGTTAGGGGCGATGAGCAGTTCTTC.

The chain carries TRBV5-1 and TRBJ1-4, with D unresolved. Germline values: CDR1 SGHRS, CDR2 YFSETQ. The V and J ends lost 0 bases and 5 bases respectively, with 11 bases between them. This CDR3 is 15 amino acids long. DNA for the CDR3: TGCGCCAGCAGCTTGGATCCGGGGAACAATGAAAAACTGTTTTTT. Its translation is CASSLDPGNNEKLFF.

The chain carries TRBV10-2 and TRBJ2-7, with D possibly matching TRBD2 (7 bases). The length of the CDR3 is 14 residues. Germline V gene lookup returns CDR1 WSHSY and CDR2 SAAADI. Trimming removed 4 bases at V and 2 bases at J, with 12 bases between. CDR3 protein: CASSAGGPTYEQYF. DNA of the CDR3: TGCGCCAGCAGTGCCGGGGGGCCTACCTACGAGCAGTACTTC.

The V call is TRBV5-6, the J call TRBJ1-6, with 7 bases aligning to TRBD1. This CDR3 is built from 15 residues. Germline values: CDR1 SGHDT, CDR2 YYEEEE. The trim removed 1 base at V and 12 bases at J, leaving 10 bases unmatched. As DNA, the CDR3 is TGTGCCAGCAGCTTGTTCGGGACAGTTTTTATACCCCTCCACTTT. Translating gives CASSLFGTVFIPLHF.

V usage is TRBV27 and J usage is TRBJ1-6, with D unclear. V was clipped by 2 bases and J by 9 bases, with 11 bases between them. The germline V gene encodes CDR1 MNHEY and CDR2 SMNVEV (reference sequence). This CDR3 spans 14 amino acids. The CDR3 DNA sequence: TGTGCCAGCAGTTTACGGGGATCGGGTTCACCCCTCCACTTT. It yields the protein CASSLRGSGSPLHF.

The chain combines TRBV27 with TRBJ2-1, with 7 nucleotides matching TRBD2. Germline CDR1 is MNHEY and CDR2 is SMNVEV (reference sequence). V gave up 2 bases and J gave up 7 bases; unmatched junction bases: 5. The CDR3 is made up of 14 amino acids. CDR3 residues: CASSLAGEYNEQFF. The CDR3 bases are TGTGCCAGCAGTTTAGCGGGAGAGTATAATGAGCAGTTCTTC.

The chain recombines TRBV6-6 with TRBJ2-3, with TRBD1 identical over 7 bases. Losses at the gene ends were 8 bases for V and 0 bases for J; bases not matched to a gene: 8. The germline V gene has CDR1 MNHNY and CDR2 SVGAGI (reference sequence). This CDR3 comprises 15 residues. Written as DNA, the CDR3 is TGTGCCAGCGAACCGGGACAGCAAAGCACAGATACGCAGTATTTT. This gives the protein CASEPGQQSTDTQYF.

This clone is judged large. The rearrangement uses TRBV6-1 and TRBJ2-2; 7 positions agree with TRBD2. V was pared by 4 bases and J by 4 bases, with 9 bases of the junction left unmatched. In germline, CDR1 is MNHNS, CDR2 SASEGT. This CDR3 comprises 16 residues. The CDR3 DNA follows: TGTGCCAGCAGTGGTATGGCGGGAGAAAGCACCGGGGAGCTGTTTTTT. Encoded protein: CASSGMAGESTGELFF.

The chain couples TRBV2 to TRBJ1-2; D may be TRBD1 (6 bases). CDR1 and CDR2 from the germline V gene are SNHLY and FYNNEI. The CDR3 runs 16 residues. The V end lost 3 bases, the J end lost 1 base, and 15 bases lay between the germline ends. The CDR3 DNA sequence: TGTGCCAGCAGTGAGGGGGCCTTAGGGATTAACTATGGCTACACCTTC. It translates to CASSEGALGINYGYTF.

This clone has only a few counts. This sequence joins TRBV11-1 and TRBJ2-7, with 8 bases identical to TRBD1. CDR1 is SGHAT and CDR2 is FQDESV in the germline V gene (reference sequence). V gave up 2 bases and J gave up 5 bases; unmatched junction bases: 8. The CDR3 length is 15 residues. The CDR3 DNA reads as TGTGCCAGCAGCTTATCAGGGGGCAGGGGGGACGAGCAGTACTTC. This encodes CASSLSGGRGDEQYF.

This chain uses TRBV10-1 with TRBJ2-3; 7 bases map to TRBD1. Per germline, CDR1 WNHNN and CDR2 SYGVQD (reference sequence). The V and J ends lost 3 bases and 5 bases, in that order; junction bases with no gene match: 11. The CDR3 spans 16 residues. As DNA, the CDR3 is TGCGCCAGCAGTGACTCAAACAGGGGAGTGGGAGATACGCAGTATTTT. Its protein is CASSDSNRGVGDTQYF.

This chain joins TRBV29-1 and TRBJ2-1, with 7 bases matching TRBD2. The CDR3 is made up of 11 amino acids. The junction had 2 bases not matched to a gene; V was cut back by 6 bases and J by 6 bases. Germline CDR1 reads SQVTM; CDR2 reads ANQGSEA. The CDR3 loop is CSVGGGNEQFF. In nucleotides, the CDR3 is TGCAGCGTGGGGGGGGGCAATGAGCAGTTCTTC.

This chain links TRBV7-3 with TRBJ2-5, with TRBD2 identical over 7 bases. V trimming: 5 bases; J trimming: 0 bases; junction bases outside the gene matches: 6. CDR1 and CDR2 (germline): SGHTA, FQGTGA. CDR3 size: 15 residues. The CDR3 reads CASSPSGEYQETQYF. The CDR3 DNA sequence: TGTGCCAGCAGCCCTAGCGGAGAGTACCAAGAGACCCAGTACTTC.

This clone was seen more than once but under ten times. The chain couples TRBV30 to TRBJ1-1; 7 positions match TRBD1. Germline V gives CDR1 GTSNPN, CDR2 SVGIG (reference sequence). The V and J ends lost 0 bases and 3 bases, in that order; junction bases with no gene match: 7. The CDR3 covers 15 residues. The CDR3 DNA sequence: TGTGCCTGGAGTGTACGGGAAGGGGGCTACACTGAAGCTTTCTTT. It is translated as CAWSVREGGYTEAFF.